A selection of T cell receptor beta chains follows, all from one sample in a study of blood T cell repertoires in COVID-19. Profiled with immunoSEQ multiplex PCR; TCRdb holds only in-frame clones, not every one. The table shows fewer than 250,000 clones, with 86% occurring only once. The specimen was peripheral blood. The receptors stem from a woman older than 75 with COVID-19, enrolled during active disease. The CDR3 runs from the conserved cysteine through the conserved F or W. A D gene is named only where the DNA matches it firmly. Expanded clones get a size class; other rows say once, few or many, or leave the size out.

17,TRBD2,.,TRBJ2-7,TRBV10-3,TGTGCCATCAGTGAGTCGAATTTAACGGGGGGTGTCCACGAGCAGTACTTC,CAISESNLTGGVHEQYF
14,.,once,TRBJ1-5,TRBV30,TGTGCCTGGAGAGAAAGTCAGGGATTTCAGCCCCAGCATTTT,CAWRESQGFQPQHF
15,TRBD1,once,TRBJ2-1,TRBV18,TGTGCCAGCTTCCCCGGGACAGGGGAGAGGAATGAGCAGTTCTTC,CASFPGTGERNEQFF
13,.,.,TRBJ1-1,TRBV6-5,TGTGCCAGCAGGATAGCGGGGAACACTGAAGCTTTCTTT,CASRIAGNTEAFF
20,TRBD2,.,TRBJ2-6,TRBV18,TGTGCCAGCTCCGGGAGGGGCTCCGGGGACACGAGCTCTGGGGCCAACGTCCTGACTTTC,CASSGRGSGDTSSGANVLTF
13,.,.,TRBJ1-1,TRBV12-3/TRBV12-4,TGTGCCAGCAGTGTGCAGGCGAACACTGAAGCTTTCTTT,CASSVQANTEAFF
13,.,.,TRBJ2-2,TRBV5-1,TGCGCCAGCAGCTTGTTCTCCACCGGGGAGCTGTTTTTT,CASSLFSTGELFF
13,.,.,TRBJ1-6,TRBV6-1,TGTGCCAGCAGTGAGAGGTCGGGTCTATCCCTCCACTTT,CASSERSGLSLHF
15,TRBD1,.,TRBJ1-5,TRBV19,TGTGCCAGTTCTCGGACAGGGGACGACAGACAGCCCCAGCATTTT,CASSRTGDDRQPQHF
15,.,.,TRBJ1-2,TRBV3-1/TRBV3-2,TGTGCCAGCAGCCAAAGGGGAGGTGAGGGCTATGGCTACACCTTC,CASSQRGGEGYGYTF
14,.,.,TRBJ1-4,TRBV7-8,TGTGCCAGCAGCAAAGAGGGGGCTAATGAAAAACTGTTTTTT,CASSKEGANEKLFF
12,.,.,TRBJ2-1,TRBV7-3,TGTGCCAGCAGCTTATGGGGGGTTGAGCAGTTCTTC,CASSLWGVEQFF
14,TRBD1,.,TRBJ2-5,TRBV3-1/TRBV3-2,TGTGCCAGCAGCCAATGGGACAGAAAAGAGACCCAGTACTTC,CASSQWDRKETQYF
14,.,once,TRBJ1-2,TRBV28,TGTGCCAGCAGCTTACAGAGGAAGAGCTATGGCTACACCTTC,CASSLQRKSYGYTF
13,.,.,TRBJ1-1,TRBV7-2,TGTGCCAGCAGCTTAGCCTGGCTCACTGAAGCTTTCTTT,CASSLAWLTEAFF
14,TRBD1,few,TRBJ1-1,TRBV3-1/TRBV3-2,TGTGCCAGCAGCCAACGGGGGACAGGGCTTGAAGCTTTCTTT,CASSQRGTGLEAFF
13,.,.,TRBJ1-2,TRBV5-4,TGTGCCAGCAGCTTGGATCAGGGGTTGGGCTACACCTTC,CASSLDQGLGYTF
14,.,.,TRBJ2-3,TRBV11-2,TGTGCCAGCAGCTTAGGGTGGGGGCGAGATACGCAGTATTTT,CASSLGWGRDTQYF
14,.,.,TRBJ1-2,TRBV3-1/TRBV3-2,TGTGCCAGCGGTACGCGAGGGGGATCCTATGGCTACACCTTC,CASGTRGGSYGYTF
15,.,.,TRBJ2-1,TRBV6-2/TRBV6-3,TGTGCCAGCAGTTACCGTTTCAATCCGACCACAGGGCAGTTCTTC,CASSYRFNPTTGQFF
15,TRBD2,.,TRBJ2-2,TRBV10-3,TGTGCCATCAGGCGACTAGCGGGGGGTTCCGGGGAGCTGTTTTTT,CAIRRLAGGSGELFF
16,TRBD1,.,TRBJ2-2,TRBV28,TGTGCCAGCAGTTCACCGGGACAGGGGGCGAGCGGGGAGCTGTTTTTT,CASSSPGQGASGELFF
16,.,.,TRBJ2-7,TRBV5-4,TGTGCCAGCAGCCCCCAATCGCAGGATATCGGATCTGGGCAGTACTTC,CASSPQSQDIGSGQYF
13,.,.,TRBJ1-6,TRBV6-4,TGTGCCAGCAGTGGAACAGGGATACCGCAACTCCACTTT,CASSGTGIPQLHF
17,TRBD1,few,TRBJ1-5,TRBV4-1,TGCGCCAGCAGCCAAGAGCCACTGACAGGGCGCAATCAGCCCCAGCATTTT,CASSQEPLTGRNQPQHF
16,TRBD1,.,TRBJ1-1,TRBV6-1,TGTGCCAGCAGTGAAGCATTGGGACAGGGTACTACTGAAGCTTTCTTT,CASSEALGQGTTEAFF
15,.,.,TRBJ1-1,TRBV28,TGTGCCAGCAGTTTTAGCGCGGGGGGGGATACTGAAGCTTTCTTT,CASSFSAGGDTEAFF
15,TRBD2,.,TRBJ2-1,TRBV29-1,TGCAGCGTGGGCGCGGGGGGAGTGTCCTACAATGAGCAGTTCTTC,CSVGAGGVSYNEQFF
17,TRBD2,.,TRBJ2-2,TRBV28,TGTGCCAGCAGTTTAATGGCTAGCGGGACGAACACCGGGGAGCTGTTTTTT,CASSLMASGTNTGELFF
14,.,.,TRBJ1-2,TRBV6-4,TGTGCCAGCAGTGACGAGGCGGGGGGCTATGGCTACACCTTC,CASSDEAGGYGYTF
13,TRBD1,.,TRBJ1-1,TRBV10-3,TGTGCCATCAGTGGACAGGGGAACACTGAAGCTTTCTTT,CAISGQGNTEAFF
15,TRBD2,few,TRBJ2-3,TRBV19,TGTGCCAGTAGTAAGGACGGGGGGGGCACAGATACGCAGTATTTT,CASSKDGGGTDTQYF
15,TRBD1,.,TRBJ2-2,TRBV2,TGTGCCAGCAGTGCCCGGGACAGCTACACCGGGGAGCTGTTTTTT,CASSARDSYTGELFF
13,.,.,TRBJ1-1,TRBV19,TGTGCCAGTAGTACTGGGCCATACACTGAAGCTTTCTTT,CASSTGPYTEAFF
12,.,.,TRBJ2-7,TRBV6-2/TRBV6-3,TGTGCCAGCAGTTACTCGAGAATAGAGGAATACTTC,CASSYSRIEEYF
16,TRBD2,.,TRBJ2-1,TRBV19,TGTGCCACTAAGGGAGTGTCACTAGCGGTCTACAATGAGCAGTTCTTC,CATKGVSLAVYNEQFF
13,.,.,TRBJ1-5,TRBV24-1,TGTGCCACCAGTGCTGGGGGCGGTCAGCCCCAGCATTTT,CATSAGGGQPQHF
17,.,.,TRBJ1-4,TRBV18,TGTGCCAGCTCACCACCCAGGTCGGGAGGGGCTAATGAAAAACTGTTTTTT,CASSPPRSGGANEKLFF
13,.,.,TRBJ2-3,TRBV5-1,TGCGCCAGCAGTCGGGATGGTTCAGATACGCAGTATTTT,CASSRDGSDTQYF
15,.,.,TRBJ1-1,TRBV5-4,TGTGCCAGCAGCGGAGGGTATGTCGTTGGCACTGAAGCTTTCTTT,CASSGGYVVGTEAFF
14,TRBD1,.,TRBJ1-2,TRBV6-5,TGTGCCAGCGCCACAGGGGCACAGGGTTATGGCTACACCTTC,CASATGAQGYGYTF
12,TRBD2,once,TRBJ2-7,TRBV18,TGTGCCAGCTCATCTAGGGAGGGAGAGCAGTACTTC,CASSSREGEQYF
14,.,once,TRBJ1-4,TRBV28,TGTGCCAGCAGTTTATTAAGGTCAGGCCTGAAACTGTTTTTT,CASSLLRSGLKLFF
16,TRBD2,.,TRBJ2-3,TRBV7-8,TGTGCCAGCAGCTTAGGTGCGCGGGGGAGCACAGATACGCAGTATTTT,CASSLGARGSTDTQYF
14,.,.,TRBJ2-1,TRBV18,TGTGCCAGCTCACCAGCGACGGGGACTAATGAGCAGTTCTTC,CASSPATGTNEQFF
15,TRBD1,.,TRBJ2-1,TRBV11-3,TGTGCCAGCAGCCCTGGACAGGGGGGTACCAATGAGCAGTTCTTC,CASSPGQGGTNEQFF
13,TRBD2,once,TRBJ2-3,TRBV10-3,TGTGCCACAAGACTAGCGGGGTCAGATACGCAGTATTTT,CATRLAGSDTQYF
13,.,.,TRBJ1-5,TRBV7-2,TGTGCCAGCAGCTCAGACAGGAACCAGCCCCAGCATTTT,CASSSDRNQPQHF
15,.,.,TRBJ1-2,TRBV5-6,TGTGCCAGCAGCTTCCATCCGACAGCCGACTATGGCTACACCTTC,CASSFHPTADYGYTF
16,TRBD1,.,TRBJ1-6,TRBV28,TGTGCCAGCAGAGTCACAGGGGGCAAGGATAATTCACCCCTCCACTTT,CASRVTGGKDNSPLHF
13,.,few,TRBJ1-5,TRBV19,TGTGCCAGTAGTATAGTACCAGGTCAGCCCCAGCATTTT,CASSIVPGQPQHF